The 13 T cell receptor beta chains below were found in one sample sequenced in a study of shared clonotypes between healthy human individuals. This table comes from immunoSEQ multiplex PCR, and its TCRdb copy is limited to in-frame clones, with some not included. Among around 1.1 million clones listed, around three quarters were seen once. The sample consisted of memory CD4+ T cells from PBMCs. Documented subset: CD45RA-negative fraction. All receptors come from a man in his late teens or twenties in good health. Some clones in this sample may be carry-over from other donors' samples.

About this clone: This specimen includes other DNA sequences encoding the same CDR3. J is TRBJ1-2 and V is TRBV7-2, with unresolved D. CDR3 length: 12 amino acids. Germline V gene lookup returns CDR1 SGHTA and CDR2 FQGNSA. The ends were cut back, 0 bases at V and 7 bases at J, with 6 bases in the middle. The CDR3 region is CASSLAGGGYTF. CDR3 DNA: TGTGCCAGCAGCTTAGCCGGAGGTGGCTACACCTTC.

In regard to this clone: A far larger clone lies a single base away; this is likely a read error. The chain carries TRBV30 and TRBJ2-2, with D perhaps TRBD2 (6 bases). The CDR3 extends over 15 amino acids. The germline V gene has CDR1 GTSNPN and CDR2 SVGIG (reference sequence). CDR3 region: CAWSVQGREAGGLFF. Written as DNA, the CDR3 is TGTGCCTGGAGTGTTCAGGGCAGGGAGGCCGGGGGGCTGTTTTTT.

V usage is TRBV19 and J usage is TRBJ1-1; TRBD1 agrees at 7 bases. Germline values: CDR1 LNHDA, CDR2 SQIVND (reference sequence). The V and J ends lost 5 bases and 3 bases, in that order; junction bases with no gene match: 15. The CDR3 totals 17 residues. CDR3 residues: CASSGAEQGRGYTEAFF. The CDR3 bases are TGTGCCAGTAGTGGAGCGGAACAGGGGCGAGGGTACACTGAAGCTTTCTTT.

This chain links TRBV5-1 with TRBJ2-7, with D tentatively TRBD2 (5 bases). The CDR3 is 16 amino acids. Germline V gene lookup returns CDR1 SGHRS and CDR2 YFSETQ. With 0 bases removed from V and 3 bases from J, the gap between germline ends came to 16 bases. CDR3 amino acids: CASSLDTRVTNYEQYF. CDR3 coding DNA: TGCGCCAGCAGCTTGGACACTAGGGTCACCAACTACGAGCAGTACTTC.

This sequence joins TRBV29-1 and TRBJ2-2; possibly TRBD2 for D (6 bases). With 4 bases removed from V and 4 bases from J, the gap between germline ends came to 13 bases. In germline, CDR1 is SQVTM, CDR2 ANQGSEA. The CDR3 spans 14 residues. In DNA, the CDR3 is TGCAGCGTTGGGGGCGGGATAGGCACCGGGGAGCTGTTTTTT. Amino acids: CSVGGGIGTGELFF.

This sequence joins TRBV9 and TRBJ2-7; D is possibly TRBD1 (6 bases). CDR1 and CDR2 from the germline V gene are SGDLS and YYNGEE. The CDR3 runs to 14 residues. Trimming took 4 bases from V and 2 from J, leaving 13 bases between them. The CDR3 bases are TGTGCCAGCAGCCCGAATAGGGACACCTACGAGCAGTACTTC. It encodes CASSPNRDTYEQYF.

The chain couples TRBV19 to TRBJ2-1; D remains unclear. Trimming removed 6 bases from V and 8 bases from J, with 20 bases in between. Germline CDR1 is LNHDA and CDR2 is SQIVND (reference sequence). This CDR3 is built from 15 residues. The CDR3 coding sequence is TGTGCCAGTAGAACTCTGGAGACTGCAGGCGATGAGCAGTTCTTC. It yields the protein CASRTLETAGDEQFF.

This clone was seen a handful of times. The rearrangement joins TRBV6-1 to TRBJ1-5; 9 nucleotides line up with TRBD1. This CDR3 is 14 amino acids long. The ends lost 6 bases at V and 7 bases at J; junction bases unmatched: 7. In germline, CDR1 is MNHNS, CDR2 SASEGT. CDR3 coding DNA: TGTGCCAGCAGAGATGGGACAGGGCTGCAGCCCCAGCATTTT. Translating it yields CASRDGTGLQPQHF.

There are a few counts of this clone. V is TRBV9 and J is TRBJ2-7; TRBD1 matches at 10 bases. Germline-derived CDR1 and CDR2 are SGDLS and YYNGEE. After removal of 4 bases from V and 2 bases from J, the junction contained 9 bases not matched to a gene. This CDR3 has 16 amino acids. The CDR3 bases are TGTGCCAGCAGCCCACGTCCCGGGACAGGGGCCTACGAGCAGTACTTC. This translates into CASSPRPGTGAYEQYF.

This chain connects TRBV6-5 to TRBJ2-7; 8 positions agree with TRBD2. With V trimmed by 6 bases and J by 5 bases, 6 bases remained unmatched. The germline CDR1 and CDR2 sequences are MNHEY and SVGAGI. The CDR3 is 13 amino acids. CDR3 in amino acids: CASSGRAFHEQYF. CDR3 coding DNA: TGTGCCAGCAGCGGGAGGGCCTTTCACGAGCAGTACTTC.

This clone appeared once. The V gene is TRBV6-4, the J gene TRBJ2-3, with D possibly called TRBD1 or TRBD2 (5 bases each). Trimming shortened V by 3 bases and J by 5 bases, and 9 bases separated the two germline ends. CDR3 length: 13 residues. From germline, CDR1 is MRHNA and CDR2 SNTAGT. This chain's CDR3 is CASSEMRGDTQYF. Here the CDR3 DNA reads TGTGCCAGCAGTGAAATGAGGGGAGATACGCAGTATTTT.

The chain employs TRBV7-3 and TRBJ2-2; the D gene could be TRBD1 or TRBD2 (7 bases each). V lost 4 bases, J lost 4 bases, and 13 bases lay in between. Germline values: CDR1 SGHTA, CDR2 FQGTGA. This CDR3 spans 15 amino acids. The CDR3 loop reads CASSSQGRATGELFF. The CDR3 DNA reads TGTGCCAGCAGCTCACAGGGGAGGGCCACCGGGGAGCTGTTTTTT.

The chain has TRBV7-3 and TRBJ2-1; 8 positions match TRBD2. The CDR3 is 16 amino acids. The V segment lost 1 base and the J segment 6 bases; nucleotides outside the gene matches: 8. The germline gives CDR1 SGHTA, CDR2 FQGTGA. The CDR3 reads CASSLMVGAGVNEQFF. The CDR3 DNA reads TGTGCCAGCAGCTTAATGGTCGGAGCGGGAGTCAATGAGCAGTTCTTC.